The 23 T cell receptor beta chains presented below share a single source sample, sequenced in a study of blood T cell repertoires in COVID-19. The data were produced by immunoSEQ multiplex PCR, yet TCRdb's version contains in-frame clones alone and is incomplete. The table records about 100,000 clones, approximately 91% of them present only once. Material for sequencing was peripheral blood. These receptors all come from a man aged 45-65 years with active COVID-19.

The gene calls are TRBV5-1 and TRBJ2-4, with TRBD2 as a possible D gene (5 bases). Trimming pared 4 bases from V and 5 bases from J, leaving 13 bases between. Looked up from germline, CDR1 is SGHRS and CDR2 is YFSETQ. The CDR3 covers 14 residues. In nucleotides, the CDR3 is TGCGCCAGCAGCGCCGGACTTAACCAAAACATTCAGTACTTC. Amino acid sequence: CASSAGLNQNIQYF. Drawing the rest from reference TRBV5-1 and TRBJ2-4, the complete variable domain is KAGVTQTPRYLIKTRGQQVTLSCSPISGHRSVSWYQQTPGQGLQFLFEYFSETQRNKGNFPGRFSGRQFSNSRSEMNVSTLELGDSALYLCASSAGLNQNIQYFGAGTRLSVL.

The genes are TRBV18 and TRBJ1-4; 10 bases match TRBD1. The V gene end was trimmed by 6 bases and the J gene end by 5 bases; junction bases not matched to a gene: 9. Looked up from germline, CDR1 is KGHSH and CDR2 is LQKENI. The CDR3 runs 16 residues. The CDR3 DNA follows: TGTGCCAGCTCCGCGGCGATGGGACAGGGGAATGAAAAACTGTTTTTT. This translates into CASSAAMGQGNEKLFF.

The chain recombines TRBV19 with TRBJ1-6; 9 nucleotides match TRBD1. CDR3 length: 13 residues. Looked up from germline, CDR1 is LNHDA and CDR2 is SQIVND (reference sequence). After removal of 7 bases from V and 10 bases from J, the junction contained 5 bases not matched to a gene. The DNA of the CDR3 is TGTGCCAGTATGGGACAGGGACGCTCACCCCTCCACTTT. Its protein is CASMGQGRSPLHF.

This sequence joins TRBV4-2 and TRBJ1-1; D may be TRBD1 (5 bases). V lost 0 bases to trimming and J lost 1 base, with 9 bases between them. The germline V gene encodes CDR1 LGHNA and CDR2 YNFKEQ. The CDR3 length is 15 residues. CDR3 region: CASSQETDKNTEAFF. Written as DNA, the CDR3 is TGTGCCAGCAGCCAAGAGACAGACAAGAACACTGAAGCTTTCTTT.

The rearrangement joins TRBV11-2 to TRBJ2-3; tentatively, D is TRBD2 (6 bases). Trimming took off 3 bases at V and 5 bases at J, with 12 bases between the two ends. CDR1 and CDR2 from the germline V gene are SGHAT and FQNNGV. This CDR3 spans 14 amino acids. This CDR3 reads CASSLGGARDTQYF. Here the CDR3 DNA reads TGTGCCAGCAGCTTGGGAGGCGCAAGAGATACGCAGTATTTT.

This rearrangement joins TRBV6-5 to TRBJ1-5; maybe TRBD1 (6 bases). The V end lost 6 bases, the J end lost 4 bases, and 16 bases lay between the germline ends. The CDR3 has 15 residues. From germline, CDR1 is MNHEY and CDR2 SVGAGI. The CDR3 loop is CASSPSGVGNQPQHF. The CDR3 DNA sequence: TGTGCCAGCAGCCCATCAGGGGTCGGAAATCAGCCCCAGCATTTT.

V is TRBV19 and J is TRBJ2-3; TRBD2 matches 9 bases. CDR3 length: 15 amino acids. V trimming: 6 bases; J trimming: 0 bases; junction bases outside the gene matches: 4. Germline values: CDR1 LNHDA, CDR2 SQIVND (reference sequence). CDR3 amino acids: CASSVSGGSTDTQYF. The CDR3 coding sequence is TGTGCCAGTAGCGTCAGCGGGGGGAGCACAGATACGCAGTATTTT.

Only one count was recorded for this clone. The chain recombines TRBV7-2 with TRBJ2-3; the match to TRBD2 covers 12 bases. The V gene end was trimmed by 1 base and the J gene end by 2 bases; junction bases not matched to a gene: 4. The CDR3 spans 17 residues. Per the germline V gene, CDR1 is SGHTA and CDR2 is FQGNSA. The CDR3 DNA reads TGTGCCAGCAGCTTAGATGCTAGCGGGGGGGTCACAGATACGCAGTATTTT. Translating it yields CASSLDASGGVTDTQYF. Together with reference TRBV7-2 and TRBJ2-3, the CDR3 gives the full variable domain: GAGVSQSPSNKVTEKGKDVELRCDPISGHTALYWYRQSLGQGLEFLIYFQGNSAPDKSGLPSDRFSAERTGGSVSTLTIQRTQQEDSAVYLCASSLDASGGVTDTQYFGPGTRLTVL.

This chain links TRBV15 with TRBJ1-1; 7 bases align to TRBD1. Germline V gene sequence: CDR1 LNHNV, CDR2 YYDKDF (reference sequence). The CDR3 runs 14 residues. With V trimmed by 4 bases and J by 6 bases, 8 bases remained unmatched. CDR3 DNA: TGTGCCACCAGCAAGGACAGGCAACGGTCTGAAGCTTTCTTT. It yields the protein CATSKDRQRSEAFF. Full variable domain (rest looked up from reference TRBV15 and TRBJ1-1): DAMVIQNPRYQVTQFGKPVTLSCSQTLNHNVMYWYQQKSSQAPKLLFHYYDKDFNNEADTPDNFQSRRPNTSFCFLDIRSPGLGDTAMYLCATSKDRQRSEAFFGQGTRLTVV.

The rearrangement uses TRBV5-1 and TRBJ2-6, with D possibly being TRBD2 (5 bases). The CDR3 is 15 residues long. V gave up 4 bases and J gave up 2 bases, with 10 bases separating them. Looked up from germline, CDR1 is SGHRS and CDR2 is YFSETQ. CDR3 sequence reads: CASSRREPGANVLTF. The CDR3 coding sequence is TGCGCCAGCAGCCGTAGGGAGCCTGGGGCCAACGTCCTGACTTTC.

The chain employs TRBV3-1 (or the pseudogene TRBV3-2) and TRBJ2-7, with TRBD1 identical over 8 bases. Trimming at V came to 5 bases and at J to 2 bases, leaving 8 bases not matched to a gene. The CDR3 loop spans 15 amino acids. The germline V gene encodes CDR1 LGHDT and CDR2 YNNKEL (reference sequence). The CDR3 region has the DNA TGTGCCAGCAGCTCACGTAGGACAGGGCCCTACGAGCAGTACTTC. Amino acids: CASSSRRTGPYEQYF.

CDR3 amino acids: CASSSGRFTGTDTQYF. Written as DNA, the CDR3 is TGTGCCAGTAGTAGCGGGAGGTTCACTGGCACAGATACGCAGTATTTT. The genes are TRBV19 and TRBJ2-3; 8 nucleotides line up with TRBD2. With V trimmed by 4 bases and J by 1 base, 7 bases remained unmatched. Germline CDR1 reads LNHDA; CDR2 reads SQIVND (reference sequence). The CDR3 totals 16 residues.

The chain links TRBV5-1 to TRBJ2-2; the match to TRBD2 covers 9 bases. The CDR3 extends over 16 amino acids. J gave up 2 bases and V 5 bases, and 7 bases lay outside the gene matches. Germline V gene data show CDR1 as SGHRS and CDR2 as YFSETQ. The CDR3 loop reads CASRGTSPENTGELFF. The CDR3 DNA reads as TGCGCCAGCAGGGGGACTAGCCCCGAAAACACCGGGGAGCTGTTTTTT.

Here the CDR3 reads CASSLERTEQFF. In DNA, the CDR3 is TGTGCCAGCAGCTTGGAAAGGACAGAGCAGTTCTTC. The chain carries TRBV5-4 and TRBJ2-1; D perhaps matches TRBD1 (5 bases). Looked up from germline, CDR1 is SGHNT and CDR2 is YYREEE (reference sequence). V lost 0 bases to trimming and J lost 10 bases, with 8 bases between them. The CDR3 covers 12 residues.

The CDR3 spells CASSGLRDNQPQHF. In DNA, the CDR3 is TGCGCCAGCAGTGGGTTAAGAGACAATCAGCCCCAGCATTTT. The gene calls are TRBV10-2 and TRBJ1-5, with unresolved D. This CDR3 spans 14 amino acids. V was clipped by 4 bases and J by 3 bases, with 10 bases between them. CDR1 is WSHSY, CDR2 SAAADI, per germline.

The chain carries TRBV18 and TRBJ2-1, with 13 bases lining up with TRBD2. With V trimmed by 0 bases and J by 3 bases, 2 bases remained unmatched. In germline, CDR1 is KGHSH, CDR2 LQKENI. The length of the CDR3 is 17 residues. The CDR3 region is CASSPPGLAGLYNEQFF. The DNA of the CDR3 is TGTGCCAGCTCACCACCGGGACTAGCGGGACTCTACAATGAGCAGTTCTTC.

The CDR3 DNA is TGTGCCAGCAGCGTAGACCTACAGGCCTATGGCTACACCTTC. It translates to CASSVDLQAYGYTF. The chain combines TRBV9 with TRBJ1-2; perhaps TRBD1 as D (5 bases). V gave up 0 bases and J gave up 4 bases, with 10 bases separating them. CDR1 is SGDLS, CDR2 YYNGEE, per germline. The CDR3 extends over 14 amino acids.

J is TRBJ1-2 and V is TRBV5-6, with a tentative D call TRBD1 (6 bases). The CDR3 totals 14 residues. V was shortened by 0 bases and J by 2 bases, with 8 bases between the two germline ends. Germline-derived CDR1 and CDR2 are SGHDT and YYEEEE. As DNA, the CDR3 is TGTGCCAGCAGCTTGGGACAGGTAAACTATGGCTACACCTTC. This sequence encodes CASSLGQVNYGYTF.

This clone was seen a few times. The chain uses TRBV6-5 and TRBJ1-6; TRBD1 aligns across 11 bases. J was trimmed by 6 bases and V by 8 bases; bases with no gene match: 6. From germline, CDR1 is MNHEY and CDR2 SVGAGI. The CDR3 is made up of 15 amino acids. CDR3 bases: TGTGCCAGCTCCTCGGACAGGGGGCTTAATTCACCCCTCCACTTT. As protein: CASSSDRGLNSPLHF.

The J gene is TRBJ2-5, the V gene TRBV11-1, with TRBD1 matching 8 bases. This CDR3 has 15 amino acids. Germline values: CDR1 SGHAT, CDR2 FQDESV (reference sequence). The V segment lost 4 bases and the J segment 2 bases; nucleotides outside the gene matches: 6. In DNA form, the CDR3 reads TGTGCCAGCAGCTCGGGACAGGATGGTCAAGAGACCCAGTACTTC. Amino acid sequence: CASSSGQDGQETQYF.

The chain carries TRBV11-2 and TRBJ2-1; D is ambiguous. V lost 1 base and J lost 2, with 12 bases in between. Germline V gene sequence: CDR1 SGHAT, CDR2 FQNNGV. This CDR3 comprises 16 residues. The CDR3 is CASSLVADMAYNEQFF. The CDR3 coding sequence is TGTGCCAGCAGCTTAGTAGCTGATATGGCCTACAATGAGCAGTTCTTC.

Comments on this clone: Mismatch with germline at one junction end may stem from a read error. The J gene is TRBJ1-2, the V gene TRBV29-1; D is unclear. Germline values: CDR1 SQVTM, CDR2 ANQGSEA. The CDR3 runs 12 residues. Written as DNA, the CDR3 is TGCAGCGACGGGGTTGGTGACCCTCGAACAAGTTTC. Its protein is CSDGVGDPRTSF. The variable domain in full, with the rest retrieved from reference TRBV29-1 and TRBJ1-2, is SAVISQKPSRDICQRGTSLTIQCQVDSQVTMMFWYRQQPGQSLTLIATANQGSEATYESGFVIDKFPISRPNLTFSTLTVSNMSPEDSSIYLCSDGVGDPRTSFGSGTRLTVV.

This clone was counted a single time. V gene TRBV28 combines with J gene TRBJ1-2, with 7 bases that match TRBD1. The CDR3 length is 13 residues. In germline, CDR1 is MDHEN, CDR2 SYDVKM. V trimming: 4 bases; J trimming: 6 bases; junction bases outside the gene matches: 5. The CDR3 DNA is TGTGCCAGCAGTTCGACAGGGAAGGATGGCTACACCTTC. Translating gives CASSSTGKDGYTF.